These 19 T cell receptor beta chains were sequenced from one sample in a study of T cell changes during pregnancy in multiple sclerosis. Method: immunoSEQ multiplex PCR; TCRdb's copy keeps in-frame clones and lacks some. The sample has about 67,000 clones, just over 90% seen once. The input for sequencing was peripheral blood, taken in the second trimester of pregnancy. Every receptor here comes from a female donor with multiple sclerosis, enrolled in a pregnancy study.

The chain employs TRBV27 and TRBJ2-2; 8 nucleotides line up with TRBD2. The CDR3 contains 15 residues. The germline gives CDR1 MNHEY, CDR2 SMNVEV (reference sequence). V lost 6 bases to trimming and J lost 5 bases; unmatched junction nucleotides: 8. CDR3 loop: CASSLRGGRTGELFF. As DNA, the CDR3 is TGTGCCAGCAGCCTCCGGGGCGGGAGGACCGGGGAGCTGTTTTTT.

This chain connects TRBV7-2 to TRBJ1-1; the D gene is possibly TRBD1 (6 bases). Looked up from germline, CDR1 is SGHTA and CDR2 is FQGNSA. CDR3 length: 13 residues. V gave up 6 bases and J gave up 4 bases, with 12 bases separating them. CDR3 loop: CASRQQGATEAFF. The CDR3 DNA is TGTGCCAGCAGGCAACAGGGTGCCACTGAAGCTTTCTTT.

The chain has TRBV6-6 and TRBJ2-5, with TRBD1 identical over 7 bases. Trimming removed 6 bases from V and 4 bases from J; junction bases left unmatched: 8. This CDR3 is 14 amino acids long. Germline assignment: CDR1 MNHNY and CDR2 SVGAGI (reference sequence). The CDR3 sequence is CASRNPSGGETQYF. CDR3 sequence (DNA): TGTGCCAGCAGAAACCCCTCAGGGGGAGAGACCCAGTACTTC.

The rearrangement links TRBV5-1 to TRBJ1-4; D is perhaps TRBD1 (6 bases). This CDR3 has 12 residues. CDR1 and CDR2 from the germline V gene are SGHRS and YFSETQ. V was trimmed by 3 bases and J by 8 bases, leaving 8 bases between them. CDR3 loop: CASSYQGEKLFF. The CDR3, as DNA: TGCGCCAGCAGCTACCAGGGGGAAAAACTGTTTTTT. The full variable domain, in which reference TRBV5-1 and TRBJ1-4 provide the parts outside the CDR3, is KAGVTQTPRYLIKTRGQQVTLSCSPISGHRSVSWYQQTPGQGLQFLFEYFSETQRNKGNFPGRFSGRQFSNSRSEMNVSTLELGDSALYLCASSYQGEKLFFGSGTQLSVL.

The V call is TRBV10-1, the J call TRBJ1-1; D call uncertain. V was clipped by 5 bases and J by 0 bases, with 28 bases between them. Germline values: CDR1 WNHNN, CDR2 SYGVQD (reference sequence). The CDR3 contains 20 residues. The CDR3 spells CASSSPAPEDTAALNTEAFF. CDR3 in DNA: TGCGCCAGCAGTTCCCCCGCCCCGGAGGATACCGCGGCGTTGAACACTGAAGCTTTCTTT.

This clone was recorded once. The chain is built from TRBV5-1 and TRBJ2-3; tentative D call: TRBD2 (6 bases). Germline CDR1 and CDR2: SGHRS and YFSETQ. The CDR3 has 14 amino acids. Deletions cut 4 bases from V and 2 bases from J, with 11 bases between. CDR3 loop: CASSMGEVTDTQYF. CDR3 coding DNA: TGCGCCAGCAGCATGGGGGAGGTCACAGATACGCAGTATTTT. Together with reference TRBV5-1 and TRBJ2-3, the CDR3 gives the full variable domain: KAGVTQTPRYLIKTRGQQVTLSCSPISGHRSVSWYQQTPGQGLQFLFEYFSETQRNKGNFPGRFSGRQFSNSRSEMNVSTLELGDSALYLCASSMGEVTDTQYFGPGTRLTVL.

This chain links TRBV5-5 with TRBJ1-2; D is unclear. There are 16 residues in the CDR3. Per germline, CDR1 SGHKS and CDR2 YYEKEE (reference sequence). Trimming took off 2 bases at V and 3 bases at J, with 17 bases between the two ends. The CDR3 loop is CASSFIPGNTDYGYTF. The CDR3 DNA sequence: TGTGCCAGCAGCTTTATACCAGGAAATACCGACTATGGCTACACCTTC. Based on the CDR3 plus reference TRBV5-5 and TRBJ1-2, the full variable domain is DAGVTQSPTHLIKTRGQQVTLRCSPISGHKSVSWYQQVLGQGPQFIFQYYEKEERGRGNFPDRFSARQFPNYSSELNVNALLLGDSALYLCASSFIPGNTDYGYTFGSGTRLTVV.

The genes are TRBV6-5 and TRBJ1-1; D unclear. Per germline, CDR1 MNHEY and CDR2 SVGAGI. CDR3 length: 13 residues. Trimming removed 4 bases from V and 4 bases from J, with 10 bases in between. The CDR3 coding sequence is TGTGCCAGCAGTTCCCCCGACACCACTGAAGCTTTCTTT. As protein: CASSSPDTTEAFF.

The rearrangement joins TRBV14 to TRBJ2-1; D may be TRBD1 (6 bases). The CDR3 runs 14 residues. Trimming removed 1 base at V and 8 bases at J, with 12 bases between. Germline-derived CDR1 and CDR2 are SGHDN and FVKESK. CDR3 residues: CASSQGQGSYEQFF. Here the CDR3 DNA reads TGTGCCAGCAGCCAAGGTCAGGGGAGCTATGAGCAGTTCTTC.

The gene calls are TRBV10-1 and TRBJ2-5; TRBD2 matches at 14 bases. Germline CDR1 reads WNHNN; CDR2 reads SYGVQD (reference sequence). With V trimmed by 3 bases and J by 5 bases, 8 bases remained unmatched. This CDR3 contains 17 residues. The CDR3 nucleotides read TGCGCCAGCAGTGAACAGGGACTAGCGGGGGTTCGGGAGACCCAGTACTTC. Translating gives CASSEQGLAGVRETQYF.

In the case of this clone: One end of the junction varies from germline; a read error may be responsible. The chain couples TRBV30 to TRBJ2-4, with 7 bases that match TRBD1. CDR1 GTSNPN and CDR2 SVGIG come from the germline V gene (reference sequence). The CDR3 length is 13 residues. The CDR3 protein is CAWSVLTPGQLDF. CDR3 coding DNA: TGTGCCTGGAGTGTACTAACTCCGGGACAGCTAGACTTC.

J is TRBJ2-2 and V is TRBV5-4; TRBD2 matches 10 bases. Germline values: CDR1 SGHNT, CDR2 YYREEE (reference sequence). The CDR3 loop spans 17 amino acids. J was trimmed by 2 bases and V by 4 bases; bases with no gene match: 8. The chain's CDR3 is CASSHSSGRGNTGELFF. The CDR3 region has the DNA TGTGCCAGCAGCCATTCTAGCGGGAGAGGCAACACCGGGGAGCTGTTTTTT.

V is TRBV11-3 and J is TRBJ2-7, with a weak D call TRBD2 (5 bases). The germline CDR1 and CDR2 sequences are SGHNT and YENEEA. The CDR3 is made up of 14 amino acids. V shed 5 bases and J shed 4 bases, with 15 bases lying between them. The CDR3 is CASSPGIGSYEQYF. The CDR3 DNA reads TGTGCCAGCAGCCCCGGGATCGGATCATACGAGCAGTACTTC. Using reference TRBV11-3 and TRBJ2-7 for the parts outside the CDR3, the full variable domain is EAGVVQSPRYKIIEKKQPVAFWCNPISGHNTLYWYLQNLGQGPELLIRYENEEAVDDSQLPKDRFSAERLKGVDSTLKIQPAELGDSAVYLCASSPGIGSYEQYFGPGTRLTVT.

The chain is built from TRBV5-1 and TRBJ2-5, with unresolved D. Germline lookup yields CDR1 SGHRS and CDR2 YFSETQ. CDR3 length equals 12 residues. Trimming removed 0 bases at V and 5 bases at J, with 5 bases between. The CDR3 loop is CASSLDAETQYF. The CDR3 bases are TGCGCCAGCAGCTTGGATGCGGAGACCCAGTACTTC.

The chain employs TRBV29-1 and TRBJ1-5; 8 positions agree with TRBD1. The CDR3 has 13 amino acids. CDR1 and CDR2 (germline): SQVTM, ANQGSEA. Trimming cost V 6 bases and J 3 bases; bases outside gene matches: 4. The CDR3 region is CSVGQGINQPQHF. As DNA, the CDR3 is TGCAGCGTCGGACAGGGTATCAATCAGCCCCAGCATTTT.

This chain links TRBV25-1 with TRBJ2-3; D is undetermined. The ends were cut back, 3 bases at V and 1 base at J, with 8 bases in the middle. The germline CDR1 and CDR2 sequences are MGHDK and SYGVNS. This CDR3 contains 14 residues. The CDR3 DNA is TGTGCCAGCAGTGATAATAGCCGCACAGATACGCAGTATTTT. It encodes CASSDNSRTDTQYF.

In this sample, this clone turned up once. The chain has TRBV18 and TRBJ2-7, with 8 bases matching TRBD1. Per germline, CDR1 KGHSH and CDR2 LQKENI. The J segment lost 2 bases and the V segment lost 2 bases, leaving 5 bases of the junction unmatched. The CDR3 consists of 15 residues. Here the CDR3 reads CASSPRDRPPYEQYF. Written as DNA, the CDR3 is TGTGCCAGCTCACCAAGGGACAGGCCTCCCTACGAGCAGTACTTC.

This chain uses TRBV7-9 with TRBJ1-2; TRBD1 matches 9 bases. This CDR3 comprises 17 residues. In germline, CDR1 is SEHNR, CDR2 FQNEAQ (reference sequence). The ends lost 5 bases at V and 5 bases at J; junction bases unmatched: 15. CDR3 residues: CASSRRPQGALGYGYTF. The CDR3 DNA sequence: TGTGCCAGCAGCCGAAGACCACAGGGGGCGCTTGGGTATGGCTACACCTTC.

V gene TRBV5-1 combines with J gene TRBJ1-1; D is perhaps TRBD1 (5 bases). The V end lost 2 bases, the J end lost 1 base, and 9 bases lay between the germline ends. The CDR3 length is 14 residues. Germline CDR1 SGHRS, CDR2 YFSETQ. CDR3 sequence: CASSLGHQNTEAFF. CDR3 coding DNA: TGCGCCAGCAGCTTAGGACACCAGAACACTGAAGCTTTCTTT.